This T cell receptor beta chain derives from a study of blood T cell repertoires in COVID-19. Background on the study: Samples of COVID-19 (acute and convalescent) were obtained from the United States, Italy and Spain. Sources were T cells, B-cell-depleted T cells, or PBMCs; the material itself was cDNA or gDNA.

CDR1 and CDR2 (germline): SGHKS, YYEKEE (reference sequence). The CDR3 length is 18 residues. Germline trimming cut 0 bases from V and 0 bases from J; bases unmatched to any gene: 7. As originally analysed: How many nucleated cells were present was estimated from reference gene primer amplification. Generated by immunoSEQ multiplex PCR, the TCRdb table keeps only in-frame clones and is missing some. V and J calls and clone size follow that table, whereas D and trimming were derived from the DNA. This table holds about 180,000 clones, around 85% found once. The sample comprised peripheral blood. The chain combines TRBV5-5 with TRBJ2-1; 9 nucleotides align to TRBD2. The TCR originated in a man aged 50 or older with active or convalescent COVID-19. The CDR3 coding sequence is TGTGCCAGCAGCTTGGTGGTTGCGACTAGCGGCTCCTACAATGAGCAGTTCTTC. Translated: CASSLVVATSGSYNEQFF.